This paragraph covers one T cell receptor (beta chain) sequence. Its antigen is unidentified. The sample comes from a study of T cell responses to AZD1222 COVID-19 vaccine. Study conclusions and caveats: There were mostly white British donors and more females than males, and clonal diversity was possibly underestimated.

Trimming pared 5 bases from V and 0 bases from J, leaving 9 bases between. CDR3 length: 14 residues. The germline CDR1 and CDR2 sequences are SGHRS and YFSETQ. Libraries were prepared by immunoSEQ multiplex PCR; TCRdb keeps only in-frame clonotypes and omits some of them. This sample yields 100,000 or so clones, of which 70% to 90% are seen a single time; about 2.5% belongs to the top ten. The chain uses TRBV5-1 and TRBJ1-5; D unresolved. The TCR comes from an adult who received the AZD1222 COVID-19 vaccine. The sequencing here drew on peripheral blood, taken 28 days after the second AZD1222 dose. DNA for the CDR3: TGCGCCAGCAGACCAACAGCTAGCAATCAGCCCCAGCATTTT. This codes for CASRPTASNQPQHF.